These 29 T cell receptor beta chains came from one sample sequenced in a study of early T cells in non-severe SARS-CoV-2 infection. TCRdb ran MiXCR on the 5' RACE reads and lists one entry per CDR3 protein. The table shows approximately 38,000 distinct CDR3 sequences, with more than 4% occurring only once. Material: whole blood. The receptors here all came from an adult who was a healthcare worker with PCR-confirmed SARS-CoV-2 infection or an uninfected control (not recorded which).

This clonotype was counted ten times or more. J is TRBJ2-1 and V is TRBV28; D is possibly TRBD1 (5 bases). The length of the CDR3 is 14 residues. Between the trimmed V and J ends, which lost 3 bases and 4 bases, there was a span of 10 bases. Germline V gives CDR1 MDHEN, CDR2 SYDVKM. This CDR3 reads CASSFRRGYNEQFF. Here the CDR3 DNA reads TGTGCCAGCAGTTTCCGAAGGGGTTACAATGAGCAGTTCTTC. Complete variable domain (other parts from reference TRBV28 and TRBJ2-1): DVKVTQSSRYLVKRTGEKVFLECVQDMDHENMFWYRQDPGLGLRLIYFSYDVKMKEKGDIPEGYSVSREKKERFSLILESASTNQTSMYLCASSFRRGYNEQFFGPGTRLTVL.

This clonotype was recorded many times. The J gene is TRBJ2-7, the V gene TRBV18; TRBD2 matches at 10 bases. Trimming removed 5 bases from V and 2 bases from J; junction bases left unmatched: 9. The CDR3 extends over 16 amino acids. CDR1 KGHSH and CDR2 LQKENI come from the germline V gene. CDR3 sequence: CASSSPGLAETYEQYF. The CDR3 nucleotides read TGTGCCAGCTCAAGTCCCGGACTAGCGGAAACCTACGAGCAGTACTTC.

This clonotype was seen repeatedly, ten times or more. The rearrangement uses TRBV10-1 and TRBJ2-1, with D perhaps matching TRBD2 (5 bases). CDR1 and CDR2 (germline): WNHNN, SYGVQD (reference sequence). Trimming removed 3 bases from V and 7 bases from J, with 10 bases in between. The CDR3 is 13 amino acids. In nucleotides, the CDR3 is TGCGCCAGCAGTGAAAGACTAATAAATGAGCAGTTCTTC. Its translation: CASSERLINEQFF.

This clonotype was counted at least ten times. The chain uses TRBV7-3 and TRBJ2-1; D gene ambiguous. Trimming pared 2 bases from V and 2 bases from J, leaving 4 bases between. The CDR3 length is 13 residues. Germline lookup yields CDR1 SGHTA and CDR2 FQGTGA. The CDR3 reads CASSLATYNEQFF. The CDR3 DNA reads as TGTGCCAGCAGCTTAGCGACCTACAATGAGCAGTTCTTC.

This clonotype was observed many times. The CDR3 protein is CASSLGETFELSPLHF. The CDR3 nucleotides read TGTGCCAGCAGCTTAGGAGAGACGTTCGAGTTGTCACCCCTCCACTTT. This rearrangement joins TRBV13 to TRBJ1-6, with no clear D. The CDR3 runs 16 residues. The germline V gene encodes CDR1 PRHDT and CDR2 FYEKMQ (reference sequence). V was trimmed by 0 bases and J by 10 bases, leaving 16 bases between them.

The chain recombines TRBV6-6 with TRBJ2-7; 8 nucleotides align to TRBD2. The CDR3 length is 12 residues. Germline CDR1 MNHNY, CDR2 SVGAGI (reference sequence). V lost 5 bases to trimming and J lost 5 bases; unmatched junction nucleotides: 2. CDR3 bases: TGTGCCAGCAGTGTGACTAGCGACGAGCAGTACTTC. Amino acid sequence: CASSVTSDEQYF.

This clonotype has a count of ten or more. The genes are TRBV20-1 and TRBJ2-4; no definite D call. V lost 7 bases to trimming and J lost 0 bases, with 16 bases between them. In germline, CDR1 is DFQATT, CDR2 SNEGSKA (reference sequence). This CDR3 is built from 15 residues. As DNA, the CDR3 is TGCAGTGGCACAGATTATCCACTAGCCAAAAACATTCAGTACTTC. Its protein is CSGTDYPLAKNIQYF.

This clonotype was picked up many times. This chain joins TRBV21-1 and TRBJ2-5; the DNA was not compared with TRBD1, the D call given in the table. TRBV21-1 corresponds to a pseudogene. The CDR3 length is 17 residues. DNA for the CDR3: TGTGCCAGCAGCAAGCCCCCCTGTGGAGCCGTTGGAGAGACCCAGTACTTC. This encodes CASSKPPCGAVGETQYF.

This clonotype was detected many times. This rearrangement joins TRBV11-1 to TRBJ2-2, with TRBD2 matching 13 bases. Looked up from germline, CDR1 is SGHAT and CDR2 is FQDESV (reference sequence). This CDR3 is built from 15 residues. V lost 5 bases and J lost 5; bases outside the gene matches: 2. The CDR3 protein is CASSRTSGGTGELFF. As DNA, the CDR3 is TGTGCCAGCAGCCGGACTAGCGGGGGAACCGGGGAGCTGTTTTTT.

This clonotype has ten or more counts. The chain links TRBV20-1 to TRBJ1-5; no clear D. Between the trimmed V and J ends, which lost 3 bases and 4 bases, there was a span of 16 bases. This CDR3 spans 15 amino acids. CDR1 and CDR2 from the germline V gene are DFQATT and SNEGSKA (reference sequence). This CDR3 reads CSASLGAGGNQPQHF. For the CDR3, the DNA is TGCAGTGCTAGTCTGGGCGCCGGAGGGAATCAGCCCCAGCATTTT.

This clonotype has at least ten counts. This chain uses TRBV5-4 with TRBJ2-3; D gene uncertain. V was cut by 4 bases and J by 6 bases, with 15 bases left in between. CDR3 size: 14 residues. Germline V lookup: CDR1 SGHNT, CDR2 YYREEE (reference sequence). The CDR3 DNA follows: TGTGCCAGCAGCGGGCTACCAATCTTGGATACGCAGTATTTT. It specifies CASSGLPILDTQYF.

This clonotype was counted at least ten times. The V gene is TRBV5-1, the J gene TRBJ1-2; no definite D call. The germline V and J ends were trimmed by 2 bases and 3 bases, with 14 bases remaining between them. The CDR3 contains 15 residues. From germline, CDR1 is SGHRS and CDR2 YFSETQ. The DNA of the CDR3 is TGCGCCAGCAGCTTTAATCTTAATTCGGACTATGGCTACACCTTC. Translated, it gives CASSFNLNSDYGYTF.

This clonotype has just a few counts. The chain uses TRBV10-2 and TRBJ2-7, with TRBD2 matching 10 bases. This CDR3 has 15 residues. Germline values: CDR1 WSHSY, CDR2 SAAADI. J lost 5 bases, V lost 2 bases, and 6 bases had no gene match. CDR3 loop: CASSERASGGHEQYF. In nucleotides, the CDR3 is TGCGCCAGCAGTGAGAGGGCTAGCGGGGGCCACGAGCAGTACTTC.

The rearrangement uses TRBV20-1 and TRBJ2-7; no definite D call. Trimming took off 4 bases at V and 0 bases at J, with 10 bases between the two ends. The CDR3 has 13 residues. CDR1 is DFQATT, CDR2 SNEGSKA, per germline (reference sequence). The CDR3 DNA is TGCAGTGCTAAGAGCACTACCTCCTACGAGCAGTACTTC. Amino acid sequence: CSAKSTTSYEQYF.

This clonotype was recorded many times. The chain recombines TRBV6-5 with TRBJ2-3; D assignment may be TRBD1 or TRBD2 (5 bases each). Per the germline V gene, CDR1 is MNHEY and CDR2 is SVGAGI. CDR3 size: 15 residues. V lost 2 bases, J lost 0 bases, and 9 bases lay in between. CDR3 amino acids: CASSYGGTSTDTQYF. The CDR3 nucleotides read TGTGCCAGCAGTTACGGGGGAACTAGCACAGATACGCAGTATTTT.

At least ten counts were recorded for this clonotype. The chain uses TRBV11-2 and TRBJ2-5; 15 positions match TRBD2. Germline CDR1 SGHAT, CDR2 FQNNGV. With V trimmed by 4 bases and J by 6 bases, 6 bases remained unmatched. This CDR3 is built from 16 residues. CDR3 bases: TGTGCCAGCAGCTACTTGGGACTAGCGGGAGGAAAGACCCAGTACTTC. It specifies CASSYLGLAGGKTQYF.

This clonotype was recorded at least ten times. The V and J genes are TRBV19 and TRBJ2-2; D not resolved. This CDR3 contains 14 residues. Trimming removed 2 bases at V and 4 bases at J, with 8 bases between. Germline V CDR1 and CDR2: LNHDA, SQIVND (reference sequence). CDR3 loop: CASSIRRRTGELFF. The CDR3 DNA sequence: TGTGCCAGTAGTATACGGCGGCGCACCGGGGAGCTGTTTTTT.

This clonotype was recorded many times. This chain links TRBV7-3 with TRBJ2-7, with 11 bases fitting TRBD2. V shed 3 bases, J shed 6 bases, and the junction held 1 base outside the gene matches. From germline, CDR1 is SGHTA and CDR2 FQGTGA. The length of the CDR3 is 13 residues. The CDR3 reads CASSFTSGSEQYF. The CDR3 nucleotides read TGTGCCAGCAGCTTTACTAGCGGGAGCGAGCAGTACTTC.

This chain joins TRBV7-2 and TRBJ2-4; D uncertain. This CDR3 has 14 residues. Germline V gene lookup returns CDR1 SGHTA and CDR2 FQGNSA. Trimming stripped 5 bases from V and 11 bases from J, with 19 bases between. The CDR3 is CASSPPVGPRFQYF. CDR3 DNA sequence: TGTGCCAGCAGCCCCCCCGTAGGGCCTCGCTTTCAGTACTTC.

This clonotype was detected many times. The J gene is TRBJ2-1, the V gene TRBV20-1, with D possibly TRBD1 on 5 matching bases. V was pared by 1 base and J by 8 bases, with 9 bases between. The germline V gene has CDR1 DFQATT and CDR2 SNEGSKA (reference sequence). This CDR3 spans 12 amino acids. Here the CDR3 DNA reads TGCAGTGCTAGAGGTAAAGGGGATGAGCAGTTCTTC. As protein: CSARGKGDEQFF.

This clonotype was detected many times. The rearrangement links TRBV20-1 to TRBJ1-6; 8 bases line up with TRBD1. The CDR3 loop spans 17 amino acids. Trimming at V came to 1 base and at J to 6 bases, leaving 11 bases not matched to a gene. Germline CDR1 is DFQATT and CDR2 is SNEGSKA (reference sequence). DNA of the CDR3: TGCAGTGCTAGAGTTAGAGGAGGCAGGGGGCCTAATTCACCCCTCCACTTT. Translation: CSARVRGGRGPNSPLHF.

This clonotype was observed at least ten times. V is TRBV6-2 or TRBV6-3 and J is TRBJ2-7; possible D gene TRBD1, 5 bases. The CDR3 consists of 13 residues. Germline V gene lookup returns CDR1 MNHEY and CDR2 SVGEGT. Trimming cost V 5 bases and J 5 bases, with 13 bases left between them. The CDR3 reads CASSPGWSNEQYF. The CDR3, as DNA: TGTGCCAGCAGTCCAGGGTGGTCAAACGAGCAGTACTTC.

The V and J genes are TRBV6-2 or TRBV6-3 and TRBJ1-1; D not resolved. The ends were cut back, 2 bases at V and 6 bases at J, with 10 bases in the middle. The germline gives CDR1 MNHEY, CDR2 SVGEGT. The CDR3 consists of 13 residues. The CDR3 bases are TGTGCCAGCAGTTACGGGGTGGGAGCTGAAGCTTTCTTT. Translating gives CASSYGVGAEAFF.

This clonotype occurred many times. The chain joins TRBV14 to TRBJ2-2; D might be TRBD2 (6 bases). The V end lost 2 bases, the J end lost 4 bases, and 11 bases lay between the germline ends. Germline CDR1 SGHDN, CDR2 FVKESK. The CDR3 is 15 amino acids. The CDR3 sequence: CASSQNSGVTGELFF. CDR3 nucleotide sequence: TGTGCCAGCAGCCAAAACTCGGGGGTCACCGGGGAGCTGTTTTTT.

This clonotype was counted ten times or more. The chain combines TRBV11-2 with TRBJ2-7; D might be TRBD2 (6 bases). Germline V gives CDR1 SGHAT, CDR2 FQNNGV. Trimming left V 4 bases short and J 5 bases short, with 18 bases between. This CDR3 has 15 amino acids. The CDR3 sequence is CASSWGVRTSDEQYF. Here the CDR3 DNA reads TGTGCCAGCAGCTGGGGGGTACGGACTTCTGACGAGCAGTACTTC.

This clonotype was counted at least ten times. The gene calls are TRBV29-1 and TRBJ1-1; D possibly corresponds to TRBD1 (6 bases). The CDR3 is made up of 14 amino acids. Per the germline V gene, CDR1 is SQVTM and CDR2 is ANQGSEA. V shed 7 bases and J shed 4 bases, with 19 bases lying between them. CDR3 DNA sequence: TGCAGCGCCCAACAACAGGGCACCGGCACTGAAGCTTTCTTT. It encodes CSAQQQGTGTEAFF.

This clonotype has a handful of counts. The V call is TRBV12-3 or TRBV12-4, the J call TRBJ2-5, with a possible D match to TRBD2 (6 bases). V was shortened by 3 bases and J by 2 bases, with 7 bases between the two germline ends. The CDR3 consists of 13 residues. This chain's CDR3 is CASSLEGQETQYF. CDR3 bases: TGTGCCAGCAGTTTGGAGGGGCAAGAGACCCAGTACTTC.

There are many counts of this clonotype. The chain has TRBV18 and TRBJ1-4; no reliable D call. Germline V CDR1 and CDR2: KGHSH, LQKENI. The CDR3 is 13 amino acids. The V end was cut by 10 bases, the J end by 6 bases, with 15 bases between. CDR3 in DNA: TGTGCCACCAACTCCGGGCAGGATGAAAAACTGTTTTTT. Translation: CATNSGQDEKLFF.

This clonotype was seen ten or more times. CDR3 sequence: CSANTGGPGNEQFF. CDR3 in DNA: TGCAGTGCTAATACCGGCGGCCCGGGGAATGAGCAGTTCTTC. The chain joins TRBV20-1 to TRBJ2-1, with D possibly matching TRBD2 (5 bases). The CDR3 spans 14 residues. Trimming removed 4 bases at V and 7 bases at J, with 17 bases between. Germline V gene data show CDR1 as DFQATT and CDR2 as SNEGSKA (reference sequence).